The 18 T cell receptor beta chains given below trace back to one sample, sequenced in a study of blood T cell repertoires in COVID-19. The table came from immunoSEQ multiplex PCR; TCRdb's copy has only in-frame clones and leaves some out. The sample has some 46,000 clones, around 75% seen once. The specimen was peripheral blood. Receptors originate from a man aged 80 or over with acute or convalescent COVID-19.

The rearrangement links TRBV5-5 to TRBJ1-5; D unresolved. The germline V gene has CDR1 SGHKS and CDR2 YYEKEE (reference sequence). V was shortened by 4 bases and J by 4 bases, with 15 bases between the two germline ends. This CDR3 has 15 residues. Written as DNA, the CDR3 is TGTGCCAGCAGCCTTCTCGGCGGTCCGAATCAGCCCCAGCATTTT. Its protein is CASSLLGGPNQPQHF.

The rearrangement joins TRBV19 to TRBJ1-5; 9 nucleotides line up with TRBD1. The CDR3 sequence is 16 residues long. Trimming removed 4 bases from V and 7 bases from J; junction bases left unmatched: 11. CDR1 LNHDA and CDR2 SQIVND come from the germline V gene (reference sequence). The CDR3 here is CASSSYGTGRVQPQHF. The CDR3 DNA sequence: TGTGCCAGTAGTAGTTACGGGACAGGGAGAGTGCAGCCCCAGCATTTT.

CDR3 region: CASSPLQGARSGNTIYF. The CDR3 DNA is TGTGCCAGTAGTCCACTACAGGGGGCGCGCTCTGGAAACACCATATATTTT. The V gene is TRBV19, the J gene TRBJ1-3; 9 nucleotides agree with TRBD1. The trim removed 5 bases at V and 0 bases at J, leaving 8 bases unmatched. The CDR3 has 17 residues. Germline CDR1 and CDR2: LNHDA and SQIVND (reference sequence).

The chain's CDR3 is CASRQGTHNEQFF. Written as DNA, the CDR3 is TGTGCCAGCCGCCAGGGGACGCACAATGAGCAGTTCTTC. The chain links TRBV2 to TRBJ2-1, with a tentative D call TRBD1 (6 bases). In germline, CDR1 is SNHLY, CDR2 FYNNEI. V was clipped by 8 bases and J by 5 bases, with 13 bases between them. The CDR3 runs 13 residues.

The rearrangement joins TRBV11-3 to TRBJ2-7, with 9 bases matching TRBD1. CDR3 length: 16 residues. V gave up 4 bases and J gave up 2 bases; unmatched junction bases: 9. Germline V gives CDR1 SGHNT, CDR2 YENEEA. The CDR3 here is CASSSFRDRDTYEQYF. CDR3 DNA sequence: TGTGCCAGCAGCTCGTTCCGGGACAGGGACACCTACGAGCAGTACTTC.

V usage is TRBV24-1 and J usage is TRBJ2-7; D gene ambiguous. The V end was cut by 0 bases, the J end by 0 bases, with 14 bases between. This CDR3 region has 17 residues. Germline V gene sequence: CDR1 KGHDR, CDR2 SFDVKD. CDR3 residues: CATSDLPASRNSYEQYF. Written as DNA, the CDR3 is TGTGCCACCAGTGATTTGCCAGCCTCCAGGAACTCCTACGAGCAGTACTTC.

The rearrangement links TRBV6-5 to TRBJ2-1; D might be TRBD2 (6 bases). V was shortened by 5 bases and J by 4 bases, with 9 bases between the two germline ends. CDR3 length: 13 amino acids. Looked up from germline, CDR1 is MNHEY and CDR2 is SVGAGI. CDR3 coding DNA: TGTGCCAGCAGTAGGCGGGAATACAATGAGCAGTTCTTC. Protein product: CASSRREYNEQFF.

Turning to this clone: Other nucleotide sequences in the sample specify the same CDR3. The chain links TRBV4-2 to TRBJ2-3; TRBD1 matches 7 bases. The CDR3 totals 14 residues. V was clipped by 3 bases and J by 4 bases; unmatched bases: 4. Germline-derived CDR1 and CDR2 are LGHNA and YNFKEQ. The DNA of the CDR3 is TGTGCCAGCAGCCACCGACAGGGAGCAGATACGCAGTATTTT. As protein: CASSHRQGADTQYF.

The V call is TRBV27, the J call TRBJ2-5; 7 nucleotides align to TRBD2. This CDR3 contains 16 residues. Germline CDR1 reads MNHEY; CDR2 reads SMNVEV (reference sequence). Unmatched junction bases numbered 11, after V lost 7 bases and J lost 0 bases. CDR3 residues: CASKLSGTQYQETQYF. The CDR3 DNA sequence: TGTGCCAGCAAATTGAGCGGGACTCAGTACCAAGAGACCCAGTACTTC.

This clone was found a few times. V and J are TRBV2 and TRBJ2-3, with D possibly TRBD2 on 5 matching bases. Germline CDR1 is SNHLY and CDR2 is FYNNEI. The CDR3 is 12 residues long. The V and J ends lost 6 bases and 5 bases respectively, with 9 bases between them. CDR3 nucleotides: TGTGCCAGCAGCATACTAGAAGATACGCAGTATTTT. It specifies CASSILEDTQYF.

The chain has TRBV12-3 or TRBV12-4 and TRBJ2-2, with 11 nucleotides matching TRBD2. The junction had 2 bases not matched to a gene; V was cut back by 6 bases and J by 8 bases. The CDR3 extends over 13 amino acids. The CDR3 sequence is CASRTSGSGELFF. CDR3 in DNA: TGTGCCAGCAGAACTAGCGGGAGTGGGGAGCTGTTTTTT.

V gene TRBV19 combines with J gene TRBJ2-1, with D possibly matching TRBD1 (5 bases). With 7 bases removed from V and 8 bases from J, the gap between germline ends came to 15 bases. CDR3 length: 13 amino acids. Germline loops: CDR1 LNHDA, CDR2 SQIVND (reference sequence). This CDR3 reads CASTFSRGDEQFF. CDR3 nucleotide sequence: TGTGCCAGTACCTTCTCTAGGGGCGATGAGCAGTTCTTC. The full variable domain, rest sourced from reference TRBV19 and TRBJ2-1, is DGGITQSPKYLFRKEGQNVTLSCEQNLNHDAMYWYRQDPGQGLRLIYYSQIVNDFQKGDIAEGYSVSREKKESFPLTVTSAQKNPTAFYLCASTFSRGDEQFFGPGTRLTVL.

The rearrangement uses TRBV15 and TRBJ2-1; the match to TRBD2 covers 11 bases. The CDR3 length is 17 residues. The J segment lost 6 bases and the V segment lost 1 base, leaving 8 bases of the junction unmatched. Germline loops: CDR1 LNHNV, CDR2 YYDKDF (reference sequence). CDR3 nucleotide sequence: TGTGCCACCAGCAGAGGAGCTAGCGGGGGGATTAGCAATGAGCAGTTCTTC. Residues: CATSRGASGGISNEQFF.

V and J are TRBV18 and TRBJ1-1; perhaps TRBD1 as D (6 bases). This CDR3 has 14 residues. Germline assignment: CDR1 KGHSH and CDR2 LQKENI. V lost 0 bases, J lost 4 bases, and 9 bases lay in between. CDR3 protein: CASSPPTGSTEAFF. In nucleotides, the CDR3 is TGTGCCAGCTCACCACCAACAGGGAGCACTGAAGCTTTCTTT.

A single count supports this clone. This chain connects TRBV27 to TRBJ2-1; 13 positions match TRBD2. This CDR3 region has 16 residues. The germline V gene encodes CDR1 MNHEY and CDR2 SMNVEV (reference sequence). Trimming removed 6 bases from V and 9 bases from J; junction bases left unmatched: 11. Here the CDR3 reads CASRTQLTSGRGEQFF. CDR3 DNA: TGTGCCAGCAGGACCCAACTCACTAGCGGGAGGGGTGAGCAGTTCTTC.

This clone occurred once. This chain connects TRBV7-9 to TRBJ2-2, with TRBD2 matching over 8 bases. V was clipped by 5 bases and J by 2 bases; unmatched bases: 7. The CDR3 is 16 residues long. Germline CDR1 reads SEHNR; CDR2 reads FQNEAQ (reference sequence). The DNA of the CDR3 is TGTGCCAGCAGCGGTGCGGGAGGACCCAACACCGGGGAGCTGTTTTTT. Its translation: CASSGAGGPNTGELFF.

J is TRBJ1-2 and V is TRBV2; perhaps TRBD1 as D (6 bases). Germline assignment: CDR1 SNHLY and CDR2 FYNNEI. This CDR3 is 12 amino acids long. Trimming cost V 7 bases and J 4 bases, with 10 bases left between them. CDR3 amino acids: CASMRGSYGYTF. CDR3 nucleotide sequence: TGTGCCAGCATGAGGGGGTCCTATGGCTACACCTTC.

Concerning this clone: With a much larger clone just one base away, this may be a read error. The chain employs TRBV30 and TRBJ2-2, with D tentatively TRBD2 (5 bases). CDR3 length equals 15 residues. Germline loops: CDR1 GTSNPN, CDR2 SVGIG (reference sequence). The CDR3 region is CAWSVPQINTGKLFF. CDR3 nucleotides: TGTGCCTGGAGTGTACCGCAGATAAACACCGGGAAGCTGTTTTTT.